The entry below describes one TCR beta chain. Those enrolled, adults aged roughly 18 to 95 years, came from about two dozen US areas. Membership in each cohort depended on participant-reported clinical history. The data stem from a study of blood T cell repertoires in COVID-19. The assay was immunoSEQ multiplex PCR, and TCRdb's table has in-frame clones only and misses some. The sample lists about 240,000 clones, 85% to 90% seen once, with 3.5% to 4.5% in the top ten. The CDR3 is 16 amino acids. Trimming cost V 5 bases and J 0 bases, with 16 bases left between them. Germline V gene sequence: CDR1 SGHAT, CDR2 FQDESV (reference sequence).

The chain joins TRBV11-1 to TRBJ1-1; possibly TRBD1 for D (5 bases). Sequencing input: PBMCs or T cells enriched from blood (not recorded which). This TCR was recovered from a woman in her thirties who had recovered from COVID-19. CDR3 nucleotide sequence: TGTGCCAGCAGCCGCGGGGTGAGGGGTATGAACACTGAAGCTTTCTTT. It codes for CASSRGVRGMNTEAFF. The whole variable domain, filled in from reference TRBV11-1 and TRBJ1-1, reads EAEVAQSPRYKITEKSQAVAFWCDPISGHATLYWYRQILGQGPELLVQFQDESVVDDSQLPKDRFSAERLKGVDSTLKIQPAELGDSAMYLCASSRGVRGMNTEAFFGQGTRLTVV.